A single sample is the source of the 30 T cell receptor beta chains below, sequenced in a study of T-cell reconstitution after alpha-beta-depleted transplantation in children. Preparation of the TCRbeta library was carried out with unique molecular identifiers. A single record per CDR3 protein comes from TCRdb applying MiXCR to the PCR reads. The sample records around 600,000 distinct CDR3 sequences, about 10% being singletons. Here the sequenced sample was PBMCs from the stem cell graft donor, taken from the stem cell graft. Receptors originate from a human donor who donated a stem cell graft to a child with acute myeloid leukemia.

The sample holds many counts of this clonotype. The chain couples TRBV4-3 to TRBJ1-2; a possible D gene is TRBD1 (5 bases). Per the germline V gene, CDR1 is LGHNA and CDR2 is YSLEER. Trimming stripped 0 bases from V and 5 bases from J, with 16 bases between. This CDR3 contains 16 residues. DNA of the CDR3: TGCGCCAGCAGCCAAGAGAATGAGGCAGGGCGGTATGGCTACACCTTC. Amino acids: CASSQENEAGRYGYTF.

This clonotype was found many times. As DNA, the CDR3 is TGCAGTGCTAGAGCCCTCCAGGGGAGACAAGAGACCCAGTACTTC. Protein sequence: CSARALQGRQETQYF. The genes are TRBV20-1 and TRBJ2-5; the D gene is possibly TRBD1 (6 bases). Germline CDR1 is DFQATT and CDR2 is SNEGSKA (reference sequence). CDR3 length equals 15 residues. The ends were cut back, 1 base at V and 2 bases at J, with 14 bases in the middle.

This rearrangement joins TRBV7-3 to TRBJ2-3; 8 bases line up with TRBD2. This CDR3 comprises 15 residues. After removal of 5 bases from V and 4 bases from J, the junction contained 8 bases not matched to a gene. CDR1 is SGHTA and CDR2 is FQGTGA in the germline V gene. The CDR3 DNA reads TGTGCCAGCAGCCCCGAACTAGCGGACTCAGATACGCAGTATTTT. Amino acid sequence: CASSPELADSDTQYF.

With regard to this clonotype: A much larger clone is a single base away; this may be a read error. The chain recombines TRBV2 with TRBJ2-5; D possibly corresponds to TRBD1 (6 bases). The CDR3 runs to 11 residues. Germline V gene sequence: CDR1 SNHLY, CDR2 FYNNEI. The CDR3 nucleotides are TGTGCCAGCAGGGGACAAGAGACCCGGTACTTC. It yields the protein CASRGQETRYF. The full variable domain, with the rest looked up from reference TRBV2 and TRBJ2-5, is EPEVTQTPSHQVTQMGQEVILRCVPISNHLYFYWYRQILGQKVEFLVSFYNNEISEKSEIFDDQFSVERPDGSNFTLKIRSTKLEDSAMYFCASRGQETRYFGPGTRLLVL.

Only a few counts were recorded for this clonotype. This chain links TRBV25-1 with TRBJ1-5, with D hard to call. CDR3 length: 15 amino acids. CDR1 is MGHDK and CDR2 is SYGVNS in the germline V gene. V was cut by 1 base and J by 0 bases, with 7 bases left in between. The CDR3 spells CASSESGGSNQPQHF. The CDR3 DNA follows: TGTGCCAGCAGTGAATCTGGCGGTAGCAATCAGCCCCAGCATTTT.

As for this clonotype: Because the CDR3 is missing its conserved closing phenylalanine or tryptophan, this is likely a read error. V usage is TRBV4-1 and J usage is TRBJ1-4; D is unresolved. CDR3 length equals 15 residues. Germline-derived CDR1 and CDR2 are MGHRA and YSYEKL. V lost 8 bases, J lost 7 bases, and 20 bases lay in between. Written as DNA, the CDR3 is TGCGCCAGCGGTGGGTTCATGGGAGTCACTGAAAAACTGTTTATT. Translating it yields CASGGFMGVTEKLFI.

The J gene is TRBJ2-1, the V gene TRBV18, with D perhaps matching TRBD2 (6 bases). The V gene lost 4 bases and the J gene lost 15 bases, with 16 bases spanning the gap. The V gene's germline CDR1 is KGHSH and CDR2 LQKENI. The CDR3 has 12 amino acids. The CDR3 is CASSQKGLVPFF. CDR3 nucleotides: TGTGCCAGCTCACAAAAGGGACTCGTCCCGTTCTTC. The full variable domain, with the rest looked up from reference TRBV18 and TRBJ2-1, is NAGVMQNPRHLVRRRGQEARLRCSPMKGHSHVYWYRQLPEEGLKFMVYLQKENIIDESGMPKERFSAEFPKEGPSILRIQQVVRGDSAAYFCASSQKGLVPFFGPGTRLTVL.

The genes are TRBV4-3 and TRBJ2-2; maybe TRBD1 (6 bases). Trimming pared 0 bases from V and 4 bases from J, leaving 15 bases between. The CDR3 loop spans 17 amino acids. Germline V lookup: CDR1 LGHNA, CDR2 YSLEER. The CDR3 bases are TGCGCCAGCAGCCAAGATGTAAGGCAGGGGAGCACCGGGGAGCTGTTTTTT. As protein: CASSQDVRQGSTGELFF.

This chain connects TRBV20-1 to TRBJ1-5; 7 nucleotides align to TRBD1. This CDR3 region has 13 residues. The J segment lost 7 bases and the V segment lost 3 bases, leaving 6 bases of the junction unmatched. Germline V gene data show CDR1 as DFQATT and CDR2 as SNEGSKA (reference sequence). The CDR3 DNA follows: TGCAGTGCTAGGAAAGGGGGCGTGCAGCCCCAGCATTTT. It translates to CSARKGGVQPQHF.

Many counts were recorded for this clonotype. The J gene is TRBJ2-2, the V gene TRBV27; 10 positions agree with TRBD2. The CDR3 contains 16 residues. In germline, CDR1 is MNHEY, CDR2 SMNVEV (reference sequence). The junction had 9 bases not matched to a gene; V was cut back by 6 bases and J by 5 bases. The CDR3 region has the DNA TGTGCCAGCAGCCGCCCCCTGACTAGCGGGACCGGGGAGCTGTTTTTT. Protein: CASSRPLTSGTGELFF.

This clonotype has only a few counts. V gene TRBV29-1 combines with J gene TRBJ2-7; 7 bases map to TRBD1. Losses at the gene ends were 6 bases for V and 4 bases for J; bases not matched to a gene: 6. The germline V gene encodes CDR1 SQVTM and CDR2 ANQGSEA. The CDR3 is made up of 12 amino acids. DNA for the CDR3: TGCAGCGTATCGGGACAGTTTTACGAGCAGTACTTC. Translated: CSVSGQFYEQYF.

This clonotype is a singleton in its sample. The chain uses TRBV20-1 and TRBJ2-2, with 7 bases that match TRBD1. J lost 7 bases, V lost 6 bases, and 8 bases had no gene match. Per the germline V gene, CDR1 is DFQATT and CDR2 is SNEGSKA (reference sequence). There are 13 residues in the CDR3. CDR3 amino acids: CSADNRGGGELFF. CDR3 nucleotides: TGCAGTGCGGATAACAGGGGCGGCGGGGAGCTGTTTTTT.

In its sample, this clonotype was seen many times. The chain joins TRBV10-3 to TRBJ2-7; 10 nucleotides match TRBD2. V gave up 5 bases and J gave up 5 bases; unmatched junction bases: 6. In germline, CDR1 is ENHRY, CDR2 SYGVKD. The CDR3 consists of 14 residues. CDR3 sequence: CAISPSSGRDEQYF. CDR3 bases: TGTGCCATCAGTCCGTCTAGCGGGAGAGACGAGCAGTACTTC.

The V gene is TRBV7-2, the J gene TRBJ2-2, with 9 bases matching TRBD1. With 5 bases clipped from V and 4 bases from J, the junction kept 8 bases outside the gene matches. This CDR3 region has 16 residues. The germline V gene has CDR1 SGHTA and CDR2 FQGNSA. The CDR3 reads CASSPWGTGPTGELFF. CDR3 in DNA: TGTGCCAGCAGCCCTTGGGGGACAGGGCCCACCGGGGAGCTGTTTTTT.

This clonotype occurred many times. This chain joins TRBV15 and TRBJ1-1; D remains unclear. Germline values: CDR1 LNHNV, CDR2 YYDKDF (reference sequence). Trimming took 3 bases from V and 5 from J, leaving 4 bases between them. This CDR3 is 11 amino acids long. CDR3 protein: CATSSLTEAFF. CDR3 coding DNA: TGTGCCACCAGCAGTCTGACTGAAGCTTTCTTT. Filled out from reference TRBV15 and TRBJ1-1, the complete variable domain reads DAMVIQNPRYQVTQFGKPVTLSCSQTLNHNVMYWYQQKSSQAPKLLFHYYDKDFNNEADTPDNFQSRRPNTSFCFLDIRSPGLGDTAMYLCATSSLTEAFFGQGTRLTVV.

The chain is built from TRBV20-1 and TRBJ2-3; TRBD1 is a possible D gene (7 bases). The V gene lost 6 bases and the J gene lost 0 bases, with 19 bases spanning the gap. From germline, CDR1 is DFQATT and CDR2 SNEGSKA (reference sequence). The length of the CDR3 is 16 residues. CDR3 loop: CSARGVGGKSTDTQYF. The CDR3 nucleotides are TGCAGTGCCAGGGGGGTAGGCGGGAAAAGCACAGATACGCAGTATTTT.

In its sample, this clonotype was seen a few times. The V and J genes are TRBV30 and TRBJ2-1; D remains unclear. The CDR3 sequence is 12 residues long. V lost 1 base and J 5 bases, leaving 6 bases between the germline ends. Germline V gives CDR1 GTSNPN, CDR2 SVGIG (reference sequence). The chain's CDR3 is CAWSGVDNEQFF. As DNA, the CDR3 is TGTGCCTGGAGTGGGGTAGACAATGAGCAGTTCTTC.

V and J are TRBV20-1 and TRBJ2-5; TRBD2 aligns across 8 bases. Losses at the gene ends were 1 base for V and 2 bases for J; bases not matched to a gene: 6. Germline lookup yields CDR1 DFQATT and CDR2 SNEGSKA (reference sequence). The CDR3 is 15 amino acids. CDR3 DNA sequence: TGCAGTGCTAGAGTGACGGGAGGGCTTCAAGAGACCCAGTACTTC. It encodes CSARVTGGLQETQYF.

V is TRBV4-3 and J is TRBJ2-5; no reliable D call. The CDR3 runs to 13 residues. The germline V and J ends were trimmed by 0 bases and 6 bases, with 8 bases remaining between them. The germline gives CDR1 LGHNA, CDR2 YSLEER. CDR3 amino acids: CASSQEPLQTQYF. CDR3 DNA sequence: TGCGCCAGCAGCCAAGAACCACTACAGACCCAGTACTTC.

The V call is TRBV20-1, the J call TRBJ2-1; 14 nucleotides line up with TRBD2. V lost 0 bases and J lost 4; bases outside the gene matches: 8. Germline V gives CDR1 DFQATT, CDR2 SNEGSKA (reference sequence). This CDR3 has 18 residues. In DNA, the CDR3 is TGCAGTGCTAGAGACCCCGGGACTAGCGGGAGAGATTACAATGAGCAGTTCTTC. Its translation is CSARDPGTSGRDYNEQFF.

This clonotype was observed at least ten times. The chain has TRBV12-3 or TRBV12-4 and TRBJ2-1; a weak D match, TRBD2 (5 bases). Trimming took 3 bases from V and 1 from J, leaving 13 bases between them. This CDR3 region has 16 residues. In DNA form, the CDR3 reads TGTGCCAGCAGTTTTGGGAGCGCGGGTTCCTACAATGAGCAGTTCTTC. Translating gives CASSFGSAGSYNEQFF.

This clonotype turned up a few times. This sequence joins TRBV7-3 and TRBJ2-1, with 9 bases lining up with TRBD1. Trimming removed 4 bases from V and 8 bases from J; junction bases left unmatched: 12. This CDR3 contains 16 residues. From germline, CDR1 is SGHTA and CDR2 FQGTGA. CDR3 residues: CASSSIPGQGLDEQFF. As DNA, the CDR3 is TGTGCCAGCAGCTCAATACCGGGACAGGGCCTCGATGAGCAGTTCTTC.

This clonotype was counted only a few times. V gene TRBV11-3 combines with J gene TRBJ2-1; TRBD2 matches 8 bases. The CDR3 spans 16 residues. V lost 1 base, J lost 7 bases, and 9 bases stayed unmatched. Germline CDR1 SGHNT, CDR2 YENEEA. The CDR3 bases are TGTGCCAGCAGCTTAGGATCGGCGGGAGGAGGGAATGAGCAGTTCTTC. Encoded protein: CASSLGSAGGGNEQFF.

The chain employs TRBV5-1 and TRBJ2-7, with no clear D. CDR1 and CDR2 from the germline V gene are SGHRS and YFSETQ. Trimming cost V 3 bases and J 5 bases, with 18 bases left between them. The CDR3 has 15 amino acids. The CDR3 spells CASSYRPGLPNEQYF. The DNA for the CDR3 is TGCGCCAGCAGCTATCGCCCGGGCCTTCCAAACGAGCAGTACTTC.

This clonotype was detected many times. The chain carries TRBV29-1 and TRBJ1-4; 7 bases agree with TRBD1. The CDR3 sequence is 17 residues long. Looked up from germline, CDR1 is SQVTM and CDR2 is ANQGSEA. Losses at the gene ends were 6 bases for V and 3 bases for J; bases not matched to a gene: 16. CDR3 DNA: TGCAGCGTGCAGGGGGTGTATGGTTCCGTCGCTAATGAAAAACTGTTTTTT. This gives the protein CSVQGVYGSVANEKLFF.

This clonotype was seen a handful of times. V gene TRBV4-2 combines with J gene TRBJ2-1; 8 bases agree with TRBD2. CDR1 is LGHNA, CDR2 YNFKEQ, per germline. The CDR3 consists of 15 residues. The J segment lost 12 bases and the V segment lost 4 bases, leaving 14 bases of the junction unmatched. CDR3 sequence: CASSLAGPTIRGQFF. The CDR3, as DNA: TGTGCCAGCAGCCTAGCGGGACCCACAATCAGGGGGCAGTTCTTC.

This chain joins TRBV3-1 and TRBJ1-4; tentative D call: TRBD1 (5 bases). The CDR3 has 14 residues. Trimming took off 4 bases at V and 6 bases at J, with 12 bases between the two ends. Germline CDR1 is LGHDT and CDR2 is YNNKEL (reference sequence). The CDR3 loop is CASSLGGVDEKLFF. The CDR3 DNA reads as TGTGCCAGCAGCCTAGGAGGGGTGGATGAAAAACTGTTTTTT.

This clonotype was recorded at least ten times. The V call is TRBV4-3, the J call TRBJ2-1; 7 nucleotides agree with TRBD2. The CDR3 has 18 residues. The germline V gene encodes CDR1 LGHNA and CDR2 YSLEER. With 1 base clipped from V and 3 bases from J, the junction kept 12 bases outside the gene matches. DNA for the CDR3: TGCGCCAGCAGCCAAGGGGAAAGTTGGACTAGTCACTACAATGAGCAGTTCTTC. Its protein is CASSQGESWTSHYNEQFF.

In its sample, this clonotype was seen a few times. The V call is TRBV12-3 or TRBV12-4, the J call TRBJ2-1; 13 bases match TRBD2. The CDR3 sequence is 15 residues long. The junction had 8 bases not matched to a gene; V was cut back by 6 bases and J by 9 bases. The CDR3 spells CASSRGLAGKGEQFF. CDR3 sequence (DNA): TGTGCCAGCAGCCGGGGACTAGCGGGAAAGGGTGAGCAGTTCTTC.

Here the CDR3 DNA reads TGTGCCAGCAGCGGATCCGGGACTAGGAATGAGCAGTTCTTC. This codes for CASSGSGTRNEQFF. The J gene is TRBJ2-1, the V gene TRBV9; the match to TRBD2 covers 8 bases. The CDR3 is made up of 14 amino acids. Germline V gives CDR1 SGDLS, CDR2 YYNGEE. V lost 3 bases and J lost 7; bases outside the gene matches: 6.